The 8 T cell receptor beta chains given below trace back to one sample, sequenced in a study of cytomegalovirus exposure and HLA in healthy donors. Use of 60 Vbeta and 13 Jbeta primers characterized the PCR. TCRdb's table, derived via immunoSEQ multiplex PCR, lists solely in-frame clones and lacks some. The sample consists of over 100,000 clones, approximately 77% of them appearing once. The sample taken for sequencing was PBMCs. Source of these receptors: a woman aged 40 to 50 in good health and CMV-seronegative.

The chain combines TRBV6-6 with TRBJ1-2; TRBD1 might be the D (6 bases). CDR1 and CDR2 from the germline V gene are MNHNY and SVGAGI (reference sequence). This CDR3 is 16 amino acids long. Between the trimmed V and J ends, which lost 8 bases and 0 bases, there was a span of 19 bases. In nucleotides, the CDR3 is TGTGCCAGCCTTAGGGGGGGTGACAGGACTAACTATGGCTACACCTTC. It codes for CASLRGGDRTNYGYTF.

This rearrangement joins TRBV11-2 to TRBJ1-1; D ambiguous. Germline-derived CDR1 and CDR2 are SGHAT and FQNNGV. The CDR3 is 11 amino acids. V was cut by 7 bases and J by 7 bases, with 10 bases left in between. DNA of the CDR3: TGTGCCAGCAAGATTTACTGTGAAGCTTTCTTT. This translates into CASKIYCEAFF.

This clone was found once. V usage is TRBV28 and J usage is TRBJ1-6, with 7 bases aligning to TRBD1. CDR3 size: 15 residues. The trim removed 6 bases at V and 9 bases at J, leaving 11 bases unmatched. Per germline, CDR1 MDHEN and CDR2 SYDVKM. The CDR3 spells CASRSGGRGSSPLHF. In DNA, the CDR3 is TGTGCCAGCAGGTCAGGGGGACGGGGCAGTTCACCCCTCCACTTT. The whole variable domain, remainder taken from reference TRBV28 and TRBJ1-6, is DVKVTQSSRYLVKRTGEKVFLECVQDMDHENMFWYRQDPGLGLRLIYFSYDVKMKEKGDIPEGYSVSREKKERFSLILESASTNQTSMYLCASRSGGRGSSPLHFGNGTRLTVT.

The chain couples TRBV7-8 to TRBJ2-3; no firm D call. Germline V lookup: CDR1 SGHVS, CDR2 FQNEAQ. V was shortened by 1 base and J by 2 bases, with 7 bases between the two germline ends. The CDR3 is 14 residues long. The DNA for the CDR3 is TGTGCCAGCAGCTTAGTCCCAAACACAGATACGCAGTATTTT. This encodes CASSLVPNTDTQYF.

V usage is TRBV6-1 and J usage is TRBJ1-2; TRBD1 matches 7 bases. The CDR3 runs to 15 residues. CDR1 and CDR2 (germline): MNHNS, SASEGT. The J segment lost 4 bases and the V segment lost 5 bases, leaving 10 bases of the junction unmatched. The CDR3 loop is CASSSLGQATYGYTF. The CDR3 bases are TGTGCCAGCAGTTCCCTCGGACAGGCTACCTATGGCTACACCTTC.

The chain carries TRBV10-2 and TRBJ1-5, with a possible D match to TRBD1 (5 bases). Germline V gene data show CDR1 as WSHSY and CDR2 as SAAADI. The CDR3 covers 15 residues. Trimming pared 0 bases from V and 6 bases from J, leaving 12 bases between. CDR3 residues: CASSESLGRGQPQHF. The CDR3 region has the DNA TGCGCCAGCAGTGAGTCTCTGGGAAGGGGTCAGCCCCAGCATTTT.

The V and J genes are TRBV5-8 and TRBJ2-1; TRBD2 is a possible D gene (6 bases). From germline, CDR1 is SGHTS and CDR2 YDEGEE. CDR3 length: 16 amino acids. V lost 0 bases and J lost 4, with 14 bases in between. CDR3 coding DNA: TGTGCCAGCAGCTTGGGTAGGGCGGGGTTTTACAATGAGCAGTTCTTC. Translated, it gives CASSLGRAGFYNEQFF.

V usage is TRBV7-9 and J usage is TRBJ1-6; 7 nucleotides agree with TRBD1. Trimming cost V 1 base and J 7 bases; bases outside gene matches: 1. Per germline, CDR1 SEHNR and CDR2 FQNEAQ (reference sequence). The CDR3 consists of 14 residues. The CDR3, as DNA: TGTGCCAGCAGCTTAGAGGGGGCGAATTCACCCCTCCACTTT. Amino acid sequence: CASSLEGANSPLHF. The full variable domain, with the rest looked up from reference TRBV7-9 and TRBJ1-6, is DTGVSQNPRHKITKRGQNVTFRCDPISEHNRLYWYRQTLGQGPEFLTYFQNEAQLEKSRLLSDRFSAERPKGSFSTLEIQRTEQGDSAMYLCASSLEGANSPLHFGNGTRLTVT.